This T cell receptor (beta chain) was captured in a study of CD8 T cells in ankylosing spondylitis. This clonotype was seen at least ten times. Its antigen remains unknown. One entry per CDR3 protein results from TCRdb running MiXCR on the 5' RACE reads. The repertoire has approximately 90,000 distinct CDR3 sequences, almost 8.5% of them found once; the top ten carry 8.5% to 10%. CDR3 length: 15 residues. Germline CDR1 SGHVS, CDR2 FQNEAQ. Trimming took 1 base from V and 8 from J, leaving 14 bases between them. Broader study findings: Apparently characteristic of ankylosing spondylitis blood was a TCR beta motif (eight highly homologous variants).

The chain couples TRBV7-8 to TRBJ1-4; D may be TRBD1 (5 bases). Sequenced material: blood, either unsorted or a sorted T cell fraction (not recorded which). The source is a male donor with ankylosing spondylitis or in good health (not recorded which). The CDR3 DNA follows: TGTGCCAGCAGCTTAGTCTTTCAGGGATCAGAAAAACTGTTTTTT. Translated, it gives CASSLVFQGSEKLFF.